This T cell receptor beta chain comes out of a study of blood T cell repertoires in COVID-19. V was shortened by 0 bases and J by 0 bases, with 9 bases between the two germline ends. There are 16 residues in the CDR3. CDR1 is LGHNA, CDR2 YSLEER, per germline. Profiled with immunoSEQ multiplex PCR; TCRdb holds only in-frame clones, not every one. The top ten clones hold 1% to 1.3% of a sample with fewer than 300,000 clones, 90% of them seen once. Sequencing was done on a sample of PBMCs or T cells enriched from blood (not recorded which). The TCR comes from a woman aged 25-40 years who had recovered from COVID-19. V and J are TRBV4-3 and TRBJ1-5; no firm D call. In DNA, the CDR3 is TGCGCCAGCAGCCAAGATGGCAGGCTTAGCAATCAGCCCCAGCATTTT. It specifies CASSQDGRLSNQPQHF.